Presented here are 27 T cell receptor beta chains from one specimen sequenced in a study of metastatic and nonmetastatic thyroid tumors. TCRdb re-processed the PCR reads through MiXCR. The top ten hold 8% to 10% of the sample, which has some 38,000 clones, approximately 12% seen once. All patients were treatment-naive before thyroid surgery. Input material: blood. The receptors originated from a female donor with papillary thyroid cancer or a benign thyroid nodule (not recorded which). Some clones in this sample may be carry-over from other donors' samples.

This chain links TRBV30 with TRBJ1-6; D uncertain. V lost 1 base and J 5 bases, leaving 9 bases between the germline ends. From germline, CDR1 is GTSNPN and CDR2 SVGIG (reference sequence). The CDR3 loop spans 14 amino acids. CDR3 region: CAWSAGQDNSPLHF. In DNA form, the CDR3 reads TGTGCCTGGAGTGCCGGCCAGGATAATTCACCCCTCCACTTT. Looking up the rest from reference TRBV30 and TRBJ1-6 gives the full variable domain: SQTIHQWPATLVQPVGSPLSLECTVEGTSNPNLYWYRQAAGRGLQLLFYSVGIGQISSEVPQNLSASRPQDRQFILSSKKLLLSDSGFYLCAWSAGQDNSPLHFGNGTRLTVT.

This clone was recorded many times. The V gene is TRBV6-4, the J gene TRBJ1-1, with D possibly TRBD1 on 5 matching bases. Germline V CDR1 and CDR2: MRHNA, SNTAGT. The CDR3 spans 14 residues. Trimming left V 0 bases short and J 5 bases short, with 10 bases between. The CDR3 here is CASSDSAWGTEAFF. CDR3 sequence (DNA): TGTGCCAGCAGTGACTCCGCCTGGGGGACTGAAGCTTTCTTT.

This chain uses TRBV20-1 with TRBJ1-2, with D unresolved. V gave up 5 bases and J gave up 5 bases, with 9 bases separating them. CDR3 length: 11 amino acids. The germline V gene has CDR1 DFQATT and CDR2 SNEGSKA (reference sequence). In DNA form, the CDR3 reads TGCAGTGCTGACACACAGTATGGCTACACCTTC. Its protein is CSADTQYGYTF.

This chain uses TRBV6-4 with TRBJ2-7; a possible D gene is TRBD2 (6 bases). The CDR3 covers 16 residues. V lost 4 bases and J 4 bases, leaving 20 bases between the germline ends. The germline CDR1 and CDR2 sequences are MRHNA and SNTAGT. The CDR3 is CASSVFPSGLGYEQYF. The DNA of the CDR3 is TGTGCCAGCAGTGTGTTCCCAAGCGGGCTGGGGTACGAGCAGTACTTC.

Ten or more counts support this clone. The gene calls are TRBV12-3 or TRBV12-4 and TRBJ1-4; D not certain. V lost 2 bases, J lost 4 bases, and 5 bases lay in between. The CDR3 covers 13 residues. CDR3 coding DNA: TGTGCCAGCAGTTTACAGTATAATGAAAAACTGTTTTTT. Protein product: CASSLQYNEKLFF.

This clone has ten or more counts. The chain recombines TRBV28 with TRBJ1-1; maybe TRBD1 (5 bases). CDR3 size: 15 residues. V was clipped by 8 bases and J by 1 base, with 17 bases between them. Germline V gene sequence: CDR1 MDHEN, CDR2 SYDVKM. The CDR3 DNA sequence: TGTGCCAGCGCGATGCAGTGGACACCGAACACTGAAGCTTTCTTT. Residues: CASAMQWTPNTEAFF.

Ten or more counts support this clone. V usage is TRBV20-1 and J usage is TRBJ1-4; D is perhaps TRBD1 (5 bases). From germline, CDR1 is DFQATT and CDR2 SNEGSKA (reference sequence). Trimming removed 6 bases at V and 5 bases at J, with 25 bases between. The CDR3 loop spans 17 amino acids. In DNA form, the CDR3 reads TGCAGTGCCCCTCGGGGCCTCACCAGTGCGGGGAATGAAAAACTGTTTTTT. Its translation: CSAPRGLTSAGNEKLFF.

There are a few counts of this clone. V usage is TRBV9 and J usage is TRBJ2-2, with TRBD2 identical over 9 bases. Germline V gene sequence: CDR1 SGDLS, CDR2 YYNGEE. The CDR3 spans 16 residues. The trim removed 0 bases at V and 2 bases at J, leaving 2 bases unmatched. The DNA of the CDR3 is TGTGCCAGCAGCGTAGGACTAGCGGTAAACACCGGGGAGCTGTTTTTT. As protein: CASSVGLAVNTGELFF.

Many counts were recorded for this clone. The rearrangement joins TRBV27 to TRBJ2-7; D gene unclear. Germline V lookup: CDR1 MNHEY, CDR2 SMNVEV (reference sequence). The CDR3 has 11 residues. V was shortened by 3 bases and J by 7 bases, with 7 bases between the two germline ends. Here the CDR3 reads CASSFLGEQYF. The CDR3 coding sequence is TGTGCCAGCAGTTTTTTGGGGGAGCAGTACTTC.

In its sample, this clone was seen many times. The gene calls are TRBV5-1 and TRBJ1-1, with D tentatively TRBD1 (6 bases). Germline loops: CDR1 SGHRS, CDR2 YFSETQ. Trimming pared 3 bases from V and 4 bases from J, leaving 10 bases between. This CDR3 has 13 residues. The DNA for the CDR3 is TGCGCCAGCAGCTCACAGGGAGGCACTGAAGCTTTCTTT. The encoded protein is CASSSQGGTEAFF. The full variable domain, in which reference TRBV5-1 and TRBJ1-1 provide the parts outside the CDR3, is KAGVTQTPRYLIKTRGQQVTLSCSPISGHRSVSWYQQTPGQGLQFLFEYFSETQRNKGNFPGRFSGRQFSNSRSEMNVSTLELGDSALYLCASSSQGGTEAFFGQGTRLTVV.

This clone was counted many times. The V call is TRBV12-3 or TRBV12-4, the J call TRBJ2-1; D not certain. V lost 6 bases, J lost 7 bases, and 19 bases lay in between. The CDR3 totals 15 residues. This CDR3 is CASSRSLRYSNEQFF. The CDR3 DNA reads TGTGCCAGCAGCAGATCCCTTAGGTATTCGAATGAGCAGTTCTTC.

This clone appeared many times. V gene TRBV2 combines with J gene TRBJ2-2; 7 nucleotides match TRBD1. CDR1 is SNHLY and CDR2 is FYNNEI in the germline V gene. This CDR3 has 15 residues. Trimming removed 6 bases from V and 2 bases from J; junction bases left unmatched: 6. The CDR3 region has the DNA TGTGCCAGCAGACCGGGGACAGTCAACACCGGGGAGCTGTTTTTT. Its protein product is CASRPGTVNTGELFF.

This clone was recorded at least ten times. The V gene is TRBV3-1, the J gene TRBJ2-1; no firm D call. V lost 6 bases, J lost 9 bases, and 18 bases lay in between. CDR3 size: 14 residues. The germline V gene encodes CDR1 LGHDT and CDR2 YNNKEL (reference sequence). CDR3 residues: CASSELIGVGEQFF. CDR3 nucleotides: TGTGCCAGCAGTGAACTCATTGGGGTCGGTGAGCAGTTCTTC.

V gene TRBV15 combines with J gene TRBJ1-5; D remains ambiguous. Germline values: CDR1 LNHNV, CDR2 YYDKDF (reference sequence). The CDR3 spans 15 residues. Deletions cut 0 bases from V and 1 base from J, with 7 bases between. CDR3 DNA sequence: TGTGCCACCAGCAGAGACATTGGGAGCAATCAGCCCCAGCATTTT. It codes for CATSRDIGSNQPQHF.

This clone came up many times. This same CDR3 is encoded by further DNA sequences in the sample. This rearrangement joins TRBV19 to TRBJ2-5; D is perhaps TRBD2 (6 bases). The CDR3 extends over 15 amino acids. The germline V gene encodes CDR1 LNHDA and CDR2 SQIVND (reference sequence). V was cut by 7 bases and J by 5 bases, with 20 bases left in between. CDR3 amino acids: CASTIGGGTGETQYF. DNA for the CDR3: TGTGCCAGTACGATTGGTGGGGGGACGGGCGAGACCCAGTACTTC.

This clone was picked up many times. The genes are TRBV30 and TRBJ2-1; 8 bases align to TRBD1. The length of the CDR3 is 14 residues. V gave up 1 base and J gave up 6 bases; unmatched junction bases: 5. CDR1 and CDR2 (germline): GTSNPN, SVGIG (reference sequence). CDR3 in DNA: TGTGCCTGGAGTGGGGGGCAGGGGGCCAATGAGCAGTTCTTC. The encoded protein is CAWSGGQGANEQFF.

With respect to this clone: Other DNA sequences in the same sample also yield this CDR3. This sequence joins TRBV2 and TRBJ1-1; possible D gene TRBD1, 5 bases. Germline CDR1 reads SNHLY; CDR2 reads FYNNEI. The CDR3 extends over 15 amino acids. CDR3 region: CASLGAGYGRTEAFF. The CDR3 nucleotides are TGTGCAAGCCTTGGGGCGGGGTATGGAAGGACTGAAGCTTTCTTT.

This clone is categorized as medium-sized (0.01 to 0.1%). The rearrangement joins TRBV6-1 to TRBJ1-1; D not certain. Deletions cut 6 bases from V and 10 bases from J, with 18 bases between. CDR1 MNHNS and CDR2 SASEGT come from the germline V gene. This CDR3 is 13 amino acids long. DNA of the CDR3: TGTGCCAGCAGCGACACCGGGAACCCACGAGCTTTCTTT. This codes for CASSDTGNPRAFF.

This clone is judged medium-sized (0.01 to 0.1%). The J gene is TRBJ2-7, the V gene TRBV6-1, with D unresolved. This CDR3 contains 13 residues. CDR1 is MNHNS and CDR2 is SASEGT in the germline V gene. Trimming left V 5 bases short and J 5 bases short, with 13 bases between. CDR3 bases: TGTGCCAGCAGTTATGGGCGTCGGAACGAGCAGTACTTC. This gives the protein CASSYGRRNEQYF.

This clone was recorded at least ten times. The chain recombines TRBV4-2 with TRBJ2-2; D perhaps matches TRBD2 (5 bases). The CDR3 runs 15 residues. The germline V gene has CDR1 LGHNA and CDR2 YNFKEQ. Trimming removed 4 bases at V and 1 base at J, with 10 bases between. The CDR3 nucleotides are TGTGCCAGCAGCCTAAGGACTGAGAACACCGGGGAGCTGTTTTTT. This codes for CASSLRTENTGELFF.

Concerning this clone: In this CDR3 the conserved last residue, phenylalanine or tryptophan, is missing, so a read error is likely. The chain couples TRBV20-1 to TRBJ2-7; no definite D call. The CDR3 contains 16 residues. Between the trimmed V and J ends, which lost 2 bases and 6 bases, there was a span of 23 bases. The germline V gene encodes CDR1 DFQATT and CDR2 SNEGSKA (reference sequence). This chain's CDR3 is CSARIPDLGSLGEQYS. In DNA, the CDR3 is TGCAGTGCTAGAATACCAGATCTTGGTTCCTTGGGCGAGCAGTACTCC.

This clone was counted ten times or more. CDR3 coding DNA: TGTGCCAGCAGAATCGACAGGGGGCAGAATTCACCCCTCCACTTT. It is translated as CASRIDRGQNSPLHF. V is TRBV2 and J is TRBJ1-6; 10 positions match TRBD1. V was pared by 6 bases and J by 7 bases, with 6 bases of the junction left unmatched. Germline CDR1 and CDR2: SNHLY and FYNNEI. This CDR3 has 15 residues. The whole variable domain, filled in from reference TRBV2 and TRBJ1-6, reads EPEVTQTPSHQVTQMGQEVILRCVPISNHLYFYWYRQILGQKVEFLVSFYNNEISEKSEIFDDQFSVERPDGSNFTLKIRSTKLEDSAMYFCASRIDRGQNSPLHFGNGTRLTVT.

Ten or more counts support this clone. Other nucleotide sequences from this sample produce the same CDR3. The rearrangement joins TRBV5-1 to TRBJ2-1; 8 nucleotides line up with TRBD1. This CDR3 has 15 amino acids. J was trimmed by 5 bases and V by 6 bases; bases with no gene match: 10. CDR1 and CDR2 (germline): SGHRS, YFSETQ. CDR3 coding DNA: TGCGCCAGCACCCCTCAGGGGGCTAGCCACAATGAGCAGTTCTTC. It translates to CASTPQGASHNEQFF.

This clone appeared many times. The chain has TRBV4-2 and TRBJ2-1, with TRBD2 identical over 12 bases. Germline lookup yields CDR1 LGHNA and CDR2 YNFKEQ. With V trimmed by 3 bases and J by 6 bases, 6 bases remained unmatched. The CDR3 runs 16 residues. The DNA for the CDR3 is TGTGCCAGCAGCCACCGGACTAGCGGGATTTCCAATGAGCAGTTCTTC. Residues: CASSHRTSGISNEQFF.

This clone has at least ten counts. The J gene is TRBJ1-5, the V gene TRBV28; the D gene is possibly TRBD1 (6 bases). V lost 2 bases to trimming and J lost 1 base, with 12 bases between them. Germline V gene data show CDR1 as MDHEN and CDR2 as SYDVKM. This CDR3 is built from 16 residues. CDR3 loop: CASSLPQGMSNQPQHF. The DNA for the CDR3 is TGTGCCAGCAGTTTACCACAGGGTATGAGCAATCAGCCCCAGCATTTT. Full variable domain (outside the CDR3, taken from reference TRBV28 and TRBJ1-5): DVKVTQSSRYLVKRTGEKVFLECVQDMDHENMFWYRQDPGLGLRLIYFSYDVKMKEKGDIPEGYSVSREKKERFSLILESASTNQTSMYLCASSLPQGMSNQPQHFGDGTRLSIL.

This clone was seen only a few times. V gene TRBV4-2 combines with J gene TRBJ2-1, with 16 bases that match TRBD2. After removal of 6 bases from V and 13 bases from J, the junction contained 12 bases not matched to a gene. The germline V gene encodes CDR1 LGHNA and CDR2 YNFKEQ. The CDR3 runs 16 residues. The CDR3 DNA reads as TGTGCCAGCAGTCGGCTTGGGACTAGCGGGAGGGGTGATCAGTTCTTC. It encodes CASSRLGTSGRGDQFF.

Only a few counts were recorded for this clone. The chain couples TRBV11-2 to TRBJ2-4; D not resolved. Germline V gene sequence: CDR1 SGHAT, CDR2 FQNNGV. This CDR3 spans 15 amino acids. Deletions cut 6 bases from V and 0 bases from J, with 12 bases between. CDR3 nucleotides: TGTGCCAGCAGTTTACGAGAGCAAGCCAAAAACATTCAGTACTTC. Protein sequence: CASSLREQAKNIQYF.